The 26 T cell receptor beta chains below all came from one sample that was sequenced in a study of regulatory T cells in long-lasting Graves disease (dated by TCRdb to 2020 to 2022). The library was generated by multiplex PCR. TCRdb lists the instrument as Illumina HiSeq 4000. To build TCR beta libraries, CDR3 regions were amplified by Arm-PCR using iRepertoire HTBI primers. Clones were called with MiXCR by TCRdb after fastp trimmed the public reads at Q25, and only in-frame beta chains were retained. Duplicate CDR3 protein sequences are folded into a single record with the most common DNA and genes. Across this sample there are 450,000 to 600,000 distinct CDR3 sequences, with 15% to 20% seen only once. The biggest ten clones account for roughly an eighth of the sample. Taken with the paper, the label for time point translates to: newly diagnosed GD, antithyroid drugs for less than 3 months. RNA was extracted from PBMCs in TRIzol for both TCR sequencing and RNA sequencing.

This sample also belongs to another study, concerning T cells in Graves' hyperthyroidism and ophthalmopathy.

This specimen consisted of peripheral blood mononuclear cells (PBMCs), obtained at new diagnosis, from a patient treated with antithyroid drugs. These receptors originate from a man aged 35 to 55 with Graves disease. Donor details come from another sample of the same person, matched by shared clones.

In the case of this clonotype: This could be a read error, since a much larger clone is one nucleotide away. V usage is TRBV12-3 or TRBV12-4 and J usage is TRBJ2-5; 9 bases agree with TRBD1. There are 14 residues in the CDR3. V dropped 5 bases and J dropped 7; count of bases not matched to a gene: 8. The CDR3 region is CASSPGQGSGTQYF. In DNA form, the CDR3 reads TGTGCCAGCAGTCCGGGACAGGGAAGTGGGACCCAGTACTTC.

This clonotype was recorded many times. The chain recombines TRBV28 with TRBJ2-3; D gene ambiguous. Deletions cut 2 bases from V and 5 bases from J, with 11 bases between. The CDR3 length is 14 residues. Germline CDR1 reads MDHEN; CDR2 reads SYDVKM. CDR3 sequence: CASSLTFSQDTQYF. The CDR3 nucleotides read TGTGCCAGCAGTTTAACTTTCTCACAAGATACGCAGTATTTT.

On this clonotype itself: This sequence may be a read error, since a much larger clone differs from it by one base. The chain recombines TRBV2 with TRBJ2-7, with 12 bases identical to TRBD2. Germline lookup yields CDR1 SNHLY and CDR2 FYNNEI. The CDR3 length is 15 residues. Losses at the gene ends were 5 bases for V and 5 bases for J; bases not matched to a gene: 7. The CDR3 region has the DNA TGTGCCAGCAGTCCCCCGACTAGCGGGAGAGACGAGCAGTACTTC. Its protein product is CASSPPTSGRDEQYF.

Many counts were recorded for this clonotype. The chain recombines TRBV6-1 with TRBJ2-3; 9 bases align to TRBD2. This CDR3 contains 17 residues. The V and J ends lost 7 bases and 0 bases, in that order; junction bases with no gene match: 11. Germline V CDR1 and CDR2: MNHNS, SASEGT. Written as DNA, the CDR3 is TGTGCCAGCAAGGCACAAGCGGGGGGCTTTAGCACAGATACGCAGTATTTT. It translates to CASKAQAGGFSTDTQYF.

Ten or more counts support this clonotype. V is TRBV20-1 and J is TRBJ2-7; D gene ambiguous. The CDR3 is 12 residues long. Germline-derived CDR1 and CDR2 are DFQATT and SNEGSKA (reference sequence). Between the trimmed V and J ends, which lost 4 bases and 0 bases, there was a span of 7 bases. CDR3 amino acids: CSANPISYEQYF. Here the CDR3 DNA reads TGCAGTGCTAACCCCATCTCCTACGAGCAGTACTTC.

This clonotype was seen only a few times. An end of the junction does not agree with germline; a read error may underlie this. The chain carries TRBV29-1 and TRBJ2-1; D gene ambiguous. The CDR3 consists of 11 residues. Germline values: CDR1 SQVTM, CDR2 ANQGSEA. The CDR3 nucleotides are TGCAGCGTTGCCGGATACAGTGAGCAGTTCTTC. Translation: CSVAGYSEQFF.

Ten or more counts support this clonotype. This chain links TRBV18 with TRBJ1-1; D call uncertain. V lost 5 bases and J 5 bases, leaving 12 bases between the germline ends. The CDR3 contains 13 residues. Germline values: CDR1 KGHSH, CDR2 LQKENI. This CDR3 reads CASSINRETEAFF. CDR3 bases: TGTGCCAGCTCAATTAATAGAGAGACTGAAGCTTTCTTT.

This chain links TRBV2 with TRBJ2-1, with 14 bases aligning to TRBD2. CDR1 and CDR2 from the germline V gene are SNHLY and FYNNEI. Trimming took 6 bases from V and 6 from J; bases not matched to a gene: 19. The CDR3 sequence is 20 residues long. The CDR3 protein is CASSVGTSGSGRLVFNEQFF. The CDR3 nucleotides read TGTGCCAGCAGCGTAGGGACTAGCGGGAGCGGACGGCTTGTCTTCAATGAGCAGTTCTTC.

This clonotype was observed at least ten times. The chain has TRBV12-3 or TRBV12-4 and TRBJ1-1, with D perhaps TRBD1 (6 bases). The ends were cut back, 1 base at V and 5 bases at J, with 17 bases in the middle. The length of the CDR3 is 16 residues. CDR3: CASSLEMSRGWTEAFF. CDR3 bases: TGTGCCAGCAGTTTAGAGATGAGCAGGGGCTGGACTGAAGCTTTCTTT.

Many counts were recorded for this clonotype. The CDR3 DNA reads as TGTGCCAGCAGCCAAGAGCGGGTTCGGGAGCCAGAGACCCAGTACTTC. Its translation: CASSQERVREPETQYF. The chain combines TRBV3-1 with TRBJ2-5; D may be TRBD2 (6 bases). This CDR3 has 16 residues. Looked up from germline, CDR1 is LGHDT and CDR2 is YNNKEL (reference sequence). Trimming cost V 0 bases and J 4 bases, with 15 bases left between them.

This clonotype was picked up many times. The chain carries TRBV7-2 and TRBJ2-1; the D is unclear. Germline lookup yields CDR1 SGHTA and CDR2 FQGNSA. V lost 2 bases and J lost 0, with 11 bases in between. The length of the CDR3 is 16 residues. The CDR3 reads CASSLIHRHSYNEQFF. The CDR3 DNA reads TGTGCCAGCAGCTTAATTCATCGACACTCCTACAATGAGCAGTTCTTC.

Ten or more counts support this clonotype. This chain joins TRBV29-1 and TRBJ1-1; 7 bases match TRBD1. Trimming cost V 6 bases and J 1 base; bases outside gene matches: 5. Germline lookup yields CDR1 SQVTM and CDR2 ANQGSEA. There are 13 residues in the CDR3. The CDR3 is CSVTGSGNTEAFF. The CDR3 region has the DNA TGCAGCGTGACAGGGTCGGGGAACACTGAAGCTTTCTTT.

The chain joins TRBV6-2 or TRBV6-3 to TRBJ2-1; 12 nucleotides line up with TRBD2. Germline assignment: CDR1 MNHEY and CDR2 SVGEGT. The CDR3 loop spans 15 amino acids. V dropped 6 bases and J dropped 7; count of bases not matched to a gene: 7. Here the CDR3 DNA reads TGTGCCAGCAGGGGAGGACTAGCGGGATCGAATGAGCAGTTCTTC. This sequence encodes CASRGGLAGSNEQFF.

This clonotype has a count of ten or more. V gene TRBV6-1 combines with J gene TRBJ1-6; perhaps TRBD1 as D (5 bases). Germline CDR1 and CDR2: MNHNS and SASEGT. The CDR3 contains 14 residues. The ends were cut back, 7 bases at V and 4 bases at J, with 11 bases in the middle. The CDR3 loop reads CASTGTGYNSPLHF. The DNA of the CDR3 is TGTGCCAGCACCGGGACGGGATATAATTCACCCCTCCACTTT.

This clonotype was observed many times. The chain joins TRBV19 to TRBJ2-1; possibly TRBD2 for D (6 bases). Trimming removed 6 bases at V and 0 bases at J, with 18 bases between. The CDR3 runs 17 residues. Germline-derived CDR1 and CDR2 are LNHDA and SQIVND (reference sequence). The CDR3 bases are TGTGCCAGTAGCTTTCACCTACGGGGGAGCTCCTACAATGAGCAGTTCTTC. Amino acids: CASSFHLRGSSYNEQFF.

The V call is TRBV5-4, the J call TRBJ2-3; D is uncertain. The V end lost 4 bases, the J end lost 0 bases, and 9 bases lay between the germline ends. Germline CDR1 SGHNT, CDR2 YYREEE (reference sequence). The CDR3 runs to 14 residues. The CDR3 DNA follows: TGTGCCAGCAGCCCGATGAAGAGCACAGATACGCAGTATTTT. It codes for CASSPMKSTDTQYF.

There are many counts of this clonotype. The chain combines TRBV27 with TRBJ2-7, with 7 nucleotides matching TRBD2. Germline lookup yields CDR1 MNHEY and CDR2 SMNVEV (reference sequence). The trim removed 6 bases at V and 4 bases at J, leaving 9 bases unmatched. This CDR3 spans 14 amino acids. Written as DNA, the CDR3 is TGTGCCAGCAGACCCGGGAGGTTTGATTACGAGCAGTACTTC. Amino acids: CASRPGRFDYEQYF.

The CDR3 reads CATSDRREVSDTQYF. CDR3 in DNA: TGTGCCACCAGTGATAGGCGGGAGGTCTCAGATACGCAGTATTTT. V usage is TRBV24-1 and J usage is TRBJ2-3, with 8 positions matching TRBD2. Unmatched junction bases numbered 5, after V lost 3 bases and J lost 4 bases. The CDR3 length is 15 residues. The germline V gene has CDR1 KGHDR and CDR2 SFDVKD.

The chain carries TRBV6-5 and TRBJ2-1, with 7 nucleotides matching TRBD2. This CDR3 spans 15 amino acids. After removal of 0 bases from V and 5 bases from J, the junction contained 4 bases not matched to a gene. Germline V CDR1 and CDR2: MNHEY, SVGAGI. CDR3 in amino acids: CASSYSGRANNEQFF. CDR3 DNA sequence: TGTGCCAGCAGTTACTCGGGGAGGGCCAACAATGAGCAGTTCTTC.

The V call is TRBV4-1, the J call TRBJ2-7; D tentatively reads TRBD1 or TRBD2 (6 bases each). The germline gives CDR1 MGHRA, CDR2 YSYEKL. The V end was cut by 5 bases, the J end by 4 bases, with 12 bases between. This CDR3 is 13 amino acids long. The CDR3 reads CASSTGAGYEQYF. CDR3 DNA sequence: TGCGCCAGCAGCACGGGGGCTGGGTACGAGCAGTACTTC.

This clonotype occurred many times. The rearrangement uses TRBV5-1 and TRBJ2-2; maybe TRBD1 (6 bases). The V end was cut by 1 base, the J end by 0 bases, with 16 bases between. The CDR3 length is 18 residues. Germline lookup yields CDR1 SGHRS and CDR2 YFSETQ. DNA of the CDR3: TGCGCCAGCAGCTTGAGTCGCAGGGGCAAAACGAACACCGGGGAGCTGTTTTTT. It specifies CASSLSRRGKTNTGELFF. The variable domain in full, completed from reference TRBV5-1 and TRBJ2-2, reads KAGVTQTPRYLIKTRGQQVTLSCSPISGHRSVSWYQQTPGQGLQFLFEYFSETQRNKGNFPGRFSGRQFSNSRSEMNVSTLELGDSALYLCASSLSRRGKTNTGELFFGEGSRLTVL.

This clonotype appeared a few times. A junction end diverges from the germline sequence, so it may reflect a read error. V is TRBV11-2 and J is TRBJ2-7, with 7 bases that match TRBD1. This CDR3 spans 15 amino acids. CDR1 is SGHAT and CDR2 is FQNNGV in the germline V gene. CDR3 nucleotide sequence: TGCGCCAGCAGCCCCGGGACAGCCACCTACTACGAGCAGTGCTTC. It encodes CASSPGTATYYEQCF.

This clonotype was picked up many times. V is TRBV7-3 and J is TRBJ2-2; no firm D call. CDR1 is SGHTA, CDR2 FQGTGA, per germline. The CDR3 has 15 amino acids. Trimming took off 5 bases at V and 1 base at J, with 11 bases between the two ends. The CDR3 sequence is CASSPRVGNTGELFF. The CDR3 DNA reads TGTGCCAGCAGCCCCCGGGTTGGGAACACCGGGGAGCTGTTTTTT. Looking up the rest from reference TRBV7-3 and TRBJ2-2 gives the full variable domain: GAGVSQTPSNKVTEKGKYVELRCDPISGHTALYWYRQSLGQGPEFLIYFQGTGAADDSGLPNDRFFAVRPEGSVSTLKIQRTERGDSAVYLCASSPRVGNTGELFFGEGSRLTVL.

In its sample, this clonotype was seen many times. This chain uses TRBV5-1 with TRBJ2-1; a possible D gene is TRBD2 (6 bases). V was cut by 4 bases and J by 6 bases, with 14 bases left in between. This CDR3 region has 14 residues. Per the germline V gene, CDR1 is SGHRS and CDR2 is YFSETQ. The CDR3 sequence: CASSPGLGGNEQFF. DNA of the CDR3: TGCGCCAGCAGCCCGGGACTTGGCGGCAATGAGCAGTTCTTC. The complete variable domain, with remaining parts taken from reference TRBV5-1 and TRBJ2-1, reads KAGVTQTPRYLIKTRGQQVTLSCSPISGHRSVSWYQQTPGQGLQFLFEYFSETQRNKGNFPGRFSGRQFSNSRSEMNVSTLELGDSALYLCASSPGLGGNEQFFGPGTRLTVL.

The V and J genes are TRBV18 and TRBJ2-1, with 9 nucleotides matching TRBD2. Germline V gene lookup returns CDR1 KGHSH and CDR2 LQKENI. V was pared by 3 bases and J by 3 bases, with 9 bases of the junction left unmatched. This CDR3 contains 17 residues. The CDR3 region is CASSPLGPSGIYNEQFF. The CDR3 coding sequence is TGTGCCAGCTCACCTCTCGGCCCTAGCGGGATCTACAATGAGCAGTTCTTC.

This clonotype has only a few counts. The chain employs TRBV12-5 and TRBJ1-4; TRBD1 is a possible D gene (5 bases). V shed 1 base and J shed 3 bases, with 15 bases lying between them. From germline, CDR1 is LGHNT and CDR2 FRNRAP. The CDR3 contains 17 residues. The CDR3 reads CASGLGWQGAANEKLFF. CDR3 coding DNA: TGTGCTAGTGGTTTGGGCTGGCAAGGGGCGGCTAATGAAAAACTGTTTTTT.